This T cell receptor beta chain was found in a study of beta chain features in type 1 diabetes. Expressed TCRB transcripts were sequenced, since all the RNA that had been isolated was reverse transcribed. Sequencing used immunoSEQ multiplex PCR; TCRdb keeps in-frame clones, though not all of them. This table has 310,000 or so clones, around 9.3% appearing once. The ends were cut back, 10 bases at V and 3 bases at J, with 16 bases in the middle. The CDR3 extends over 13 amino acids. The V gene's germline CDR1 is MNHNS and CDR2 SASEGT. About this clone: What it binds is not known.

Study findings and constraints: A greater similarity of naive, central memory and Treg TCRB repertoires was seen among patients than among healthy donors. People with Type 1 diabetes carried modestly yet significantly shorter TCRB CDR3s in all four CD4+ subsets.

This sequence originates from a young man with type 1 diabetes. The V call is TRBV6-1, the J call TRBJ2-7; D unclear. Sequences were obtained from central memory CD4+ T cells from blood. CDR3 DNA sequence: TGTGCCATAATGCCCTGGGATCTCTACGAGCAGTACTTC. It encodes CAIMPWDLYEQYF.